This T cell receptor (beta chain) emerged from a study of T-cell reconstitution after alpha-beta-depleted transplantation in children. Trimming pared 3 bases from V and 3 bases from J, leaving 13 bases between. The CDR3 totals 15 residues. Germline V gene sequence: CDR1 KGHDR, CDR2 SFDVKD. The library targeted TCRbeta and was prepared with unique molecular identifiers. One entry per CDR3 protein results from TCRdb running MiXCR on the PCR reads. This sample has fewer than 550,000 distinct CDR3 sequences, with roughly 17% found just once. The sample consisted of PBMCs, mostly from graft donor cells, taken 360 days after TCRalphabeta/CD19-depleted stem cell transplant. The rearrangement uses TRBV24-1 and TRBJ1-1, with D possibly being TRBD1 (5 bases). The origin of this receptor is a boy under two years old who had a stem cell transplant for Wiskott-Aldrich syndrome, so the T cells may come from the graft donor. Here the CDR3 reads CATSDPAGGDTEAFF. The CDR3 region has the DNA TGTGCCACCAGTGATCCCGCCGGGGGGGACACTGAAGCTTTCTTT.